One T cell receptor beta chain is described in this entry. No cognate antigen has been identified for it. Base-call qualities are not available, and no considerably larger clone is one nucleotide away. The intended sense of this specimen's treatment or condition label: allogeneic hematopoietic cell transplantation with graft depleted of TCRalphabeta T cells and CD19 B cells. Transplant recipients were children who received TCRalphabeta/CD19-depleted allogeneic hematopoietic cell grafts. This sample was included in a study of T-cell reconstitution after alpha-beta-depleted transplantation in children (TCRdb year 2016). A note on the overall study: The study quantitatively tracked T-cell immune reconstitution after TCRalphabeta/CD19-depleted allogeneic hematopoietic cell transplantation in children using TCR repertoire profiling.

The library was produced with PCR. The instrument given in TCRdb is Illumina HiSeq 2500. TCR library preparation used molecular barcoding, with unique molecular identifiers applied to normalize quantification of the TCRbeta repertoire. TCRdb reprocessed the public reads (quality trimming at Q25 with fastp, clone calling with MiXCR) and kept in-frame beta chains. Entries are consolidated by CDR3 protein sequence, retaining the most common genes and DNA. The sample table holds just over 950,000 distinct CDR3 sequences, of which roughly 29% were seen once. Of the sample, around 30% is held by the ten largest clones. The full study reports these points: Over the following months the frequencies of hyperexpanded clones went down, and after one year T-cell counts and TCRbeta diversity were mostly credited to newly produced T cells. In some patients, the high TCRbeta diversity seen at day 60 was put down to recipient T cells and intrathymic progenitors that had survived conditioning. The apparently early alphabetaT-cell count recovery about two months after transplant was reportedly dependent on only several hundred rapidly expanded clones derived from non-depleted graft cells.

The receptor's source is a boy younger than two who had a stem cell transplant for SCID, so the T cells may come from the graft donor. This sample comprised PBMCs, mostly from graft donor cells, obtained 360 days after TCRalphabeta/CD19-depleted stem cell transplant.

The DNA sequence reads TGTGCCAGCAGAATGACAGGGTTTAACACTGAAGCTTTCTTT. Translated, this is CASRMTGFNTEAFF. This receptor chain uses TRBV12-3 or TRBV12-4 and TRBJ1-1, and TRBD1 matches 7 of the central bases. The CDR3 runs 14 residues from the cysteine to the phenylalanine. Left in the record is the CDR3 DNA by itself, 42 bases read in frame from the first base. V loses 6 bases at its end and J loses 2 bases; junction bases beyond the gene matches: 6.